This TCR beta chain derives from a study of T cell responses to AZD1222 COVID-19 vaccine. Study-wide results and caveats: Donor demographics were predominantly white British with a female majority; clonal diversity may be underestimated. No repertoire was sampled before or during the peak T cell response, only after it.

In regard to this clone: Its antigen is not known.

Sequencing was performed with immunoSEQ multiplex PCR; in TCRdb, only in-frame clones are kept and a portion is missing. The sample contains 90,000 to 120,000 clones, more than 85% of which appear only once. The ends lost 4 bases at V and 5 bases at J; junction bases unmatched: 8. This CDR3 is 15 amino acids long. Per the germline V gene, CDR1 is SGHDT and CDR2 is YYEEEE. The rearrangement links TRBV5-6 to TRBJ1-1; TRBD1 matches 10 bases. This sample comprised peripheral blood, obtained on day 0 of AZD1222 vaccination. The receptor's source is an adult in good health. CDR3 loop: CASSLRDRGGTEAFF. CDR3 bases: TGTGCCAGCAGCCTCCGGGACAGGGGAGGAACTGAAGCTTTCTTT.